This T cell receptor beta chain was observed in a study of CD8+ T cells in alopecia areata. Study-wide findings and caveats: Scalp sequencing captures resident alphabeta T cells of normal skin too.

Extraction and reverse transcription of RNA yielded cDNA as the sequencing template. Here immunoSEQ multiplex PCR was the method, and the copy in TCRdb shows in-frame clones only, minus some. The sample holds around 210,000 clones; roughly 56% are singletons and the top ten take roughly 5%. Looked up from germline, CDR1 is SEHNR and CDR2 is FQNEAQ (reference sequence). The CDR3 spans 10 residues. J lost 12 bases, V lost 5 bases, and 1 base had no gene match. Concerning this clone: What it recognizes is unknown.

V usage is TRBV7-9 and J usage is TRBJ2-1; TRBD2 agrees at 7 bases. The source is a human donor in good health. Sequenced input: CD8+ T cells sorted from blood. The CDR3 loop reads CASSPGGQFF. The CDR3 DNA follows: TGTGCCAGCAGCCCGGGGGGGCAGTTCTTC.